This entry is about one TCR beta chain. The antigen is undetermined. These data come from a study of beta chain features in type 1 diabetes. Overall study findings and caveats: A definitive answer on HLA type influencing TCRB rearrangement was not reached here.

Trimming cost V 8 bases and J 7 bases, with 9 bases left between them. Looked up from germline, CDR1 is SNHLY and CDR2 is FYNNEI. This CDR3 has 11 amino acids. Reverse transcription of all isolated RNA meant that expressed TCRB transcripts were sequenced. Profiling relied on immunoSEQ multiplex PCR, and the TCRdb table lists in-frame clones only, not all of them. Here the sample spans 150,000 to 200,000 clones, over 7.5% being singletons. The sequence was obtained from a young woman in good health. The chain uses TRBV2 and TRBJ2-1; TRBD2 might be the D (5 bases). Sequencing used central memory CD4+ T cells from blood. The CDR3 spells CASGSRNEQFF. The DNA of the CDR3 is TGTGCCAGCGGGAGCAGGAATGAGCAGTTCTTC.